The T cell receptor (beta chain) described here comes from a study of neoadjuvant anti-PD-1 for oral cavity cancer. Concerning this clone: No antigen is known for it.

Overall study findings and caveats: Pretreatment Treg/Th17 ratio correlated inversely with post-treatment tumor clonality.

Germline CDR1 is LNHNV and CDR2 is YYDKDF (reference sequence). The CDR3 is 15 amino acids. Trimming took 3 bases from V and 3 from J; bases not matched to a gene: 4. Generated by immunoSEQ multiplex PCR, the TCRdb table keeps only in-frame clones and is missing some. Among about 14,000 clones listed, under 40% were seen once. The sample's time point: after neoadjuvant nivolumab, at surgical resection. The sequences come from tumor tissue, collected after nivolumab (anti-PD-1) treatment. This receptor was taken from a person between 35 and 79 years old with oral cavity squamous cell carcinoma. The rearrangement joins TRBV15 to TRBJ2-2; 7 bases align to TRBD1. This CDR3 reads CATSRDRSDTGELFF. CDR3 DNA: TGTGCCACCAGCAGGGACAGGTCGGACACCGGGGAGCTGTTTTTT.